This TCR beta chain is drawn from a study of Ad26.COV2.S vaccination and SARS-CoV-2 variants. Treatment specified: some 20 received Ad26.COV2.S at low or high dose, single or two shots; 5 received placebo; per-sample allocation not given. Samples analyzed were those drawn on day 63 after the first vaccine or placebo injection. Ad26 vector vaccine expressed Wuhan-strain SARS-CoV-2 spike. Sequencing was performed with immunoSEQ multiplex PCR; in TCRdb, only in-frame clones are kept and a portion is missing. Of about 350,000 clones in the sample, approximately 90% were seen once. Comments on this clone: What it recognizes is unknown.

Findings and caveats of the study: Recipients given vaccine exceeded placebo recipients in spike-specific TCR breadth. Spike-specific responses of CD8+ and CD4+ T cells were reported to display substantial breadth after vaccination.

Trimming cost V 3 bases and J 5 bases; bases outside gene matches: 8. The CDR3 length is 15 residues. The germline gives CDR1 SGHRS, CDR2 YFSETQ. The sequencing here drew on peripheral blood, taken in a trial of Ad26.COV2.S vaccine versus placebo. The genes are TRBV5-1 and TRBJ2-7; 10 bases are shared with TRBD1. The TCR was taken from a person aged 18 to 65 who received the Ad26.COV2.S COVID-19 vaccine or a placebo. This chain's CDR3 is CASSSGQGLSDEQYF. The CDR3 coding sequence is TGCGCCAGCAGCTCGGGACAGGGGTTATCTGACGAGCAGTACTTC. The full variable domain, its missing parts supplied by reference TRBV5-1 and TRBJ2-7, is KAGVTQTPRYLIKTRGQQVTLSCSPISGHRSVSWYQQTPGQGLQFLFEYFSETQRNKGNFPGRFSGRQFSNSRSEMNVSTLELGDSALYLCASSSGQGLSDEQYFGPGTRLTVT.